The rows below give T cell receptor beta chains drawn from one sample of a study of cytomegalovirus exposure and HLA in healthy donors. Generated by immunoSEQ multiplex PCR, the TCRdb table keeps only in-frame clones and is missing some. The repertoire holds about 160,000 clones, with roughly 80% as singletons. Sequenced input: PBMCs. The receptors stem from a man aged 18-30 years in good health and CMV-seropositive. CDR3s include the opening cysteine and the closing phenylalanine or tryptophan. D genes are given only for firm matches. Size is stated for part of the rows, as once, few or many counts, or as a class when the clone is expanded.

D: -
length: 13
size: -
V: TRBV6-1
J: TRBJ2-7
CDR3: CASSEATDYEQYF
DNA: TGTGCCAGCAGTGAAGCCACAGACTACGAGCAGTACTTC

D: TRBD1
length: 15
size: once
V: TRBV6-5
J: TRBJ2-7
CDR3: CASSSLTGVSYEQYF
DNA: TGTGCCAGCAGTTCCCTAACAGGGGTCTCCTACGAGCAGTACTTC

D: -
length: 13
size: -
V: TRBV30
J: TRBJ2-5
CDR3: CAWSVRERETQYF
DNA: TGTGCCTGGAGTGTCCGGGAGCGGGAGACCCAGTACTTC

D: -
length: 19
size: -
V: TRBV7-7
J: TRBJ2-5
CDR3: CASSLGSEGAGGVLETQYF
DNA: TGTGCTAGCAGCTTAGGCTCTGAGGGCGCAGGCGGCGTATTGGAGACCCAGTACTTC

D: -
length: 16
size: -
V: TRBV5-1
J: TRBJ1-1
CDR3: CASSYMTTGSNTEAFF
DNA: TGCGCCAGCAGCTACATGACAACAGGGAGTAACACTGAAGCTTTCTTT

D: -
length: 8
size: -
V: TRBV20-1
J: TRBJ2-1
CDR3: CSAEREFF
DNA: TGCAGTGCTGAGAGGGAGTTCTTC

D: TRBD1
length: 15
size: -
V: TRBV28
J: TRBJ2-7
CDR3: CASSLYDRATYEQYF
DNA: TGTGCCAGCAGTTTGTATGACAGGGCCACCTACGAGCAGTACTTC

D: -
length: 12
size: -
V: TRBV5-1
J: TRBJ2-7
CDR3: CASSLQGDEQYF
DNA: TGCGCCAGCAGCTTGCAAGGGGACGAGCAGTACTTC

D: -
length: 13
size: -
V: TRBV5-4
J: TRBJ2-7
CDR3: CASSLAAGREQYF
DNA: TGTGCCAGCAGCTTGGCAGCAGGGAGGGAGCAGTACTTC

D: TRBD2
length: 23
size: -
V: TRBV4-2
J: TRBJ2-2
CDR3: CASSQFATPHSKPGLVVTGELFF
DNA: TGTGCCAGCAGCCAGTTTGCCACACCTCACTCAAAACCGGGACTAGTGGTCACCGGGGAGCTGTTTTTT

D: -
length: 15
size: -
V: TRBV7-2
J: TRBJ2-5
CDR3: CASSWGASVGVAQYF
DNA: TGTGCCAGCAGCTGGGGAGCTAGCGTGGGTGTGGCCCAGTACTTC

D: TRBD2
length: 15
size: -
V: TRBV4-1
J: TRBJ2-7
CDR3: CASSQGDYSSYEQYF
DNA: TGCGCCAGCAGCCAAGGGGACTACAGCTCCTACGAGCAGTACTTC

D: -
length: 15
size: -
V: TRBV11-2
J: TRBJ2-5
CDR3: CASSLEGRGSETQYF
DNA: TGTGCCAGCAGCTTAGAGGGCAGGGGATCCGAGACCCAGTACTTC

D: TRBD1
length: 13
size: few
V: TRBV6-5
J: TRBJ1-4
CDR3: CASSRTGIEKLFF
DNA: TGTGCCAGCAGTCGGACAGGGATTGAAAAACTGTTTTTT

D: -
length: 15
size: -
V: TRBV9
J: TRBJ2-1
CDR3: CASSVAPLPGNEQFF
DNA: TGTGCCAGCAGCGTAGCTCCACTTCCAGGCAATGAGCAGTTCTTC

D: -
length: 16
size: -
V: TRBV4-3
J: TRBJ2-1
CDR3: CASSLSWERIPNEQFF
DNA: -

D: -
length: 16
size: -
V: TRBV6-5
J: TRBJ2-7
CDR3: CASSYSIGRESYEQYF
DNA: TGTGCCAGCAGTTACTCGATCGGCAGGGAATCCTACGAGCAGTACTTC

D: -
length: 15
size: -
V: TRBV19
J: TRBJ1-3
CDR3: CASGNRGKAGNTIYF
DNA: TGTGCCAGTGGTAACCGGGGAAAGGCGGGAAACACCATATATTTT

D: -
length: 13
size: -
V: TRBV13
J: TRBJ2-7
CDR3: CASSPGTTYEQYF
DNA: TGTGCCAGCAGCCCGGGGACAACCTACGAGCAGTACTTC

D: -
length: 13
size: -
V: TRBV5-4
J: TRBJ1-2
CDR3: CASSLDSWDGYTF
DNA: TGTGCCAGCAGCTTGGACAGTTGGGATGGCTACACCTTC